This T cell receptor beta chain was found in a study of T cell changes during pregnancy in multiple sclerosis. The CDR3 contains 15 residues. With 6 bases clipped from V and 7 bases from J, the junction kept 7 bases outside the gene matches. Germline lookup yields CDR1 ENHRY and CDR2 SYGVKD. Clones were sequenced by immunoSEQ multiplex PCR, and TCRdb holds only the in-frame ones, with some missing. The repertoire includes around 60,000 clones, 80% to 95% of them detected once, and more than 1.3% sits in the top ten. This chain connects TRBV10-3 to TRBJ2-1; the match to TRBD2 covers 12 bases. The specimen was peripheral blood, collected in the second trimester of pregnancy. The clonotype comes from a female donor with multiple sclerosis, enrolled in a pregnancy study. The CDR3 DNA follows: TGTGCCATCAGCCTACGGACTAGCGGGAATAATGAGCAGTTCTTC. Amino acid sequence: CAISLRTSGNNEQFF.